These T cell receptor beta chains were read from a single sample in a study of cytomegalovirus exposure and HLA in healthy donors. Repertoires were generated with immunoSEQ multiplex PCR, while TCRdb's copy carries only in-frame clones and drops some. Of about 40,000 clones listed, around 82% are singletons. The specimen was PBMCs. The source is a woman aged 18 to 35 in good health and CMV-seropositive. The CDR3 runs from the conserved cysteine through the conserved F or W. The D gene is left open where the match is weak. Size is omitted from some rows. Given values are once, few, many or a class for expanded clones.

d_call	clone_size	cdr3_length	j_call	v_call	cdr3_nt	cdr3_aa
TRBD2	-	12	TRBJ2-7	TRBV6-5	TGTGCCAGCAGTTATAGCGGGGTCGAGCAGTACTTC	CASSYSGVEQYF
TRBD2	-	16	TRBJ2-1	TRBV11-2	TGTGCCAGCAGCTTAGTTCTAGCGGGAATCTTGCATGAGCAGTTCTTC	CASSLVLAGILHEQFF
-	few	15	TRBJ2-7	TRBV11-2	TGTGCCAGCAGCTCGGGACTCCATAGCTCCTACGAGCAGTACTTC	CASSSGLHSSYEQYF
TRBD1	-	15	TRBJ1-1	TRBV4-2	TGTGCCAGCAGCCGAAGACAGGGCCCGGACACTGAAGCTTTCTTT	CASSRRQGPDTEAFF
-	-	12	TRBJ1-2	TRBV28	TGTGCCAGCAGTTTGGCAAACTATGGCTACACCTTC	CASSLANYGYTF
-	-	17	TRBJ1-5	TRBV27	TGTGCCAGCAGCCGCTCGCGTTGGGCAGGGATCAATCAGCCCCAGCATTTT	CASSRSRWAGINQPQHF
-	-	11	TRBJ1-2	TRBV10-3	TGTGCCATCAGTGATTCCCTCGGCTACACCTTC	CAISDSLGYTF
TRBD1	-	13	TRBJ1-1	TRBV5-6	TGTGCCAGCAGCTTCGGACAGGACACTGAAGCTTTCTTT	CASSFGQDTEAFF
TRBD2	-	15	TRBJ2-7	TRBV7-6	TGTGCCAGCAGCTTAGCCAGCGGGGCATCCTACGAGCAGTACTTC	CASSLASGASYEQYF
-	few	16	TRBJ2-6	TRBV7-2	TGTGCCAGCAGCTCCAACCCGGGGTCTGGGGCCAACGTCCTGACTTTC	CASSSNPGSGANVLTF
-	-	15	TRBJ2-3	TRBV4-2	TGTGCCAGCAGCCCGGGACTCCTCAACACAGATACGCAGTATTTT	CASSPGLLNTDTQYF
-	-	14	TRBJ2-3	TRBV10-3	TGTGCCATCAGTGAGTCAGCGACACTAGGTACGCAGTATTTT	CAISESATLGTQYF
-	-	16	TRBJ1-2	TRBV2	TGTGCCAGCAGTGAAATTCAGGGGCTAGTTAACTATGGCTACACCTTC	CASSEIQGLVNYGYTF
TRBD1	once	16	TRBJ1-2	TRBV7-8	TGTGCCAGCAGCCTTCGTCCCGGGACAGGGAACTATGGCTACACCTTC	CASSLRPGTGNYGYTF
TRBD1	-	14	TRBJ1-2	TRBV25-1	TGTGCCAGCAGCCAGGACAGGCCCCCCTATGGCTACACCTTC	CASSQDRPPYGYTF
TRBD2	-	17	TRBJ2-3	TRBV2	TGTGCCAGCAGTGAGGCCCTAGCGGGGGTCCTCACAGATACGCAGTATTTT	CASSEALAGVLTDTQYF
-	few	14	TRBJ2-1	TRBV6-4	TGTGCCAGCAGTGACGAAGGAGCCTACAATGAGCAGTTCTTC	CASSDEGAYNEQFF
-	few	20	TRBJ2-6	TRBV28	TGTGCCAGCGCGTCGGGCGAGGGGGGGGGCCGTCCGTTGTGGGCCAACGTCCTGACTTTC	CASASGEGGGRPLWANVLTF
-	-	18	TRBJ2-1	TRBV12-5	TGTGCTAGTGGTTTGGTACCCCGCCGGCTAGCGCGAAACAATGAGCAGTTCTTC	CASGLVPRRLARNNEQFF
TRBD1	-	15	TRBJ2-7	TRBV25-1	TGTGCCAGCAGTGAAACCGGGACAGGGCAGTACGAGCAGTACTTC	CASSETGTGQYEQYF
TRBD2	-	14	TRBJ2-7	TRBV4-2	TGTGCCAGCAGCCCACTAGCGGGGGACTACGAGCAGTACTTC	CASSPLAGDYEQYF
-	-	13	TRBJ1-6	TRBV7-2	TGTGCCAGCAGCTTAGAGAGGGATTCACCCCTCCACTTT	CASSLERDSPLHF
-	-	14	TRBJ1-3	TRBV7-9	TGTTCCAGCAGCTCCCTGACAGGTGGAAACACCATATATTTT	CSSSSLTGGNTIYF
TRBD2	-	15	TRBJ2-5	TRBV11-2	TGTGCCAGCAGCTTATCCCTAGCGGGAGTAGAGACCCAGTACTTC	CASSLSLAGVETQYF
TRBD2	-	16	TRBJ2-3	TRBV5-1	TGCGCCAGCAGCTCCCCACCGGGACTAGCGATAGATACGCAGTATTTT	CASSSPPGLAIDTQYF
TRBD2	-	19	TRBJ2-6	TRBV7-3	TGTGCCAGCAGCTTACGGACTAGCGGGGGGATCTCTGGGGCCAACGTCCTGACTTTC	CASSLRTSGGISGANVLTF
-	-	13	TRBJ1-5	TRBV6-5	TGTGCCAGCAGTTACGGCCGCAATCAGCCCCAGCATTTT	CASSYGRNQPQHF
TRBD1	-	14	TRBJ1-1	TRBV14	TGTGCCAGCAGCAATGACAGGGGCGGCACTGAAGCTTTCTTT	CASSNDRGGTEAFF